This T cell receptor beta chain was sequenced in a study of blood T cells in healthy people across ages. Study-wide results and caveats: In the absence of known donor CMV status, changes in expanded clonotypes were possibly confounded. A strong correlation between TCR beta diversity and naive T cell percentage was seen.

Concerning this clonotype itself: Its antigen is undetermined.

Using a J-beta primer mix together with a sample-barcoded 5' primer, a second PCR was run for roughly 6 to 11 cycles. Unique molecular identifiers of 12 random nucleotides labeled each cDNA. A single record per CDR3 protein comes from TCRdb applying MiXCR to the 5' RACE reads. The profile shows 2 million or so distinct CDR3 sequences, about 50% of them singletons. The source material was blood. This clonotype was obtained from a woman aged 40 to 50 in good health.

The chain's CDR3 is CASSAGQGNFRETQYF. In DNA form, the CDR3 reads TGTGCCAGCAGCGCCGGACAGGGGAATTTTCGAGAGACCCAGTACTTC. The V call is TRBV11-2, the J call TRBJ2-5; 9 nucleotides match TRBD1. The CDR3 has 16 amino acids. Germline V gene data show CDR1 as SGHAT and CDR2 as FQNNGV. With 5 bases clipped from V and 4 bases from J, the junction kept 11 bases outside the gene matches.